This T cell receptor (beta chain) was captured by sequencing in a study of blood T cell repertoires in COVID-19. The table came from immunoSEQ multiplex PCR; TCRdb's copy has only in-frame clones and leaves some out. The table shows 250,000 to 350,000 clones, with 65% to 85% occurring only once. The ends lost 0 bases at V and 5 bases at J; junction bases unmatched: 7. Germline CDR1 reads SGHNT; CDR2 reads YYREEE (reference sequence). The CDR3 covers 15 residues. Sequenced: peripheral blood. The sequence came from a human donor with COVID-19, enrolled during active disease. The donor label of this sample is uncertain. The chain couples TRBV5-4 to TRBJ2-7; 8 bases agree with TRBD1. CDR3 nucleotide sequence: TGTGCCAGCAGCTTGGTAGGACAGGGTGAGAACGAGCAGTACTTC. It encodes CASSLVGQGENEQYF. The whole variable domain, remainder taken from reference TRBV5-4 and TRBJ2-7, is ETGVTQSPTHLIKTRGQQVTLRCSSQSGHNTVSWYQQALGQGPQFIFQYYREEENGRGNFPPRFSGLQFPNYSSELNVNALELDDSALYLCASSLVGQGENEQYFGPGTRLTVT.